This T cell receptor beta chain was captured in a study of early T cells in non-severe SARS-CoV-2 infection. About the study: The authors sequenced bulk RNA from unsorted whole blood, leaving chains unpaired. Study findings and constraints: Matches to VDJdb favored anti-spike CD8 responses and missed private and CD4 specificities.

MiXCR, run by TCRdb on the 5' RACE reads, gives a single entry per CDR3 protein. Among under 85,000 distinct CDR3 sequences listed, 14% were seen once. Between the trimmed V and J ends, which lost 4 bases and 4 bases, there was a span of 20 bases. CDR1 and CDR2 from the germline V gene are SGHDT and YYEEEE. The CDR3 contains 16 residues. Notes on this clonotype: Its antigen is unknown.

Sequencing was performed on whole blood, taken at baseline. The chain links TRBV5-6 to TRBJ1-2, with D maybe TRBD1 (5 bases). The TCR sequence derives from an adult who was a healthcare worker with PCR-confirmed SARS-CoV-2 infection or an uninfected control (not recorded which). The CDR3 sequence: CASSPRQFPLGYGYTF. The CDR3 nucleotides read TGTGCCAGCAGCCCCAGACAGTTCCCCTTGGGCTATGGCTACACCTTC. Using reference TRBV5-6 and TRBJ1-2 for the parts outside the CDR3, the full variable domain is DAGVTQSPTHLIKTRGQQVTLRCSPKSGHDTVSWYQQALGQGPQFIFQYYEEEERQRGNFPDRFSGHQFPNYSSELNVNALLLGDSALYLCASSPRQFPLGYGYTFGSGTRLTVV.